Below, 27 T cell receptor beta chains from the same sample are listed, as sequenced in a study of memory CD4+ T cells and cytomegalovirus serostatus. The method was immunoSEQ multiplex PCR; TCRdb's version includes in-frame clones alone and lacks a portion of them. The sample has 50,000 to 75,000 clones; approximately 78% are singletons. Single viable CD3+CD4+CD8-CD45RO+ cells were sorted as the memory CD4+ T cells. The specimen was memory CD4+ T cells from blood. The receptors were sampled from an adult in good health and CMV-seronegative.

V and J are TRBV6-1 and TRBJ1-4, with 8 bases that match TRBD1. Germline V lookup: CDR1 MNHNS, CDR2 SASEGT. J was trimmed by 7 bases and V by 1 base; bases with no gene match: 5. CDR3 length equals 15 residues. Here the CDR3 reads CASSEGGQVGEKLFF. In DNA, the CDR3 is TGTGCCAGCAGTGAAGGGGGACAGGTCGGTGAAAAACTGTTTTTT.

The CDR3 nucleotides read TGTGCCAGCAGTTACTCGCGACTTCAAGAGACCCAGTACTTC. Translating it yields CASSYSRLQETQYF. The chain uses TRBV6-5 and TRBJ2-5; D remains unclear. The CDR3 covers 14 residues. Germline CDR1 and CDR2: MNHEY and SVGAGI. V shed 0 bases and J shed 2 bases, with 7 bases lying between them.

This clone appeared a single time. The rearrangement joins TRBV9 to TRBJ2-7, with 11 bases aligning to TRBD2. The trim removed 4 bases at V and 2 bases at J, leaving 5 bases unmatched. Germline loops: CDR1 SGDLS, CDR2 YYNGEE. CDR3 length equals 15 residues. DNA for the CDR3: TGTGCCAGCAGCTCAGGGACTAGCGGAGCCTACGAGCAGTACTTC. Translation: CASSSGTSGAYEQYF. Variable domain in full (rest from reference TRBV9 and TRBJ2-7): DSGVTQTPKHLITATGQRVTLRCSPRSGDLSVYWYQQSLDQGLQFLIQYYNGEERAKGNILERFSAQQFPDLHSELNLSSLELGDSALYFCASSSGTSGAYEQYFGPGTRLTVT.

The V and J genes are TRBV19 and TRBJ1-2, with D hard to call. The germline V and J ends were trimmed by 1 base and 4 bases, with 4 bases remaining between them. This CDR3 contains 12 residues. From germline, CDR1 is LNHDA and CDR2 SQIVND (reference sequence). The CDR3 nucleotides read TGTGCCAGTAGTATAGTGGGCTATGGCTACACCTTC. Encoded protein: CASSIVGYGYTF.

This chain joins TRBV7-3 and TRBJ1-6; D unresolved. Germline V gene data show CDR1 as SGHTA and CDR2 as FQGTGA. The ends were cut back, 4 bases at V and 5 bases at J, with 12 bases in the middle. This CDR3 spans 15 amino acids. The CDR3 DNA follows: TGTGCCAGCAGCTCGAGCGCCTCGAATAATTCACCCCTCCACTTT. This translates into CASSSSASNNSPLHF.

The chain links TRBV19 to TRBJ1-5, with D possibly TRBD1 on 5 matching bases. The germline CDR1 and CDR2 sequences are LNHDA and SQIVND (reference sequence). The CDR3 loop spans 14 amino acids. V gave up 5 bases and J gave up 6 bases, with 14 bases separating them. The CDR3 nucleotides are TGTGCCAGTAGTCCCCAGGGACGGGGTCAGCCCCAGCATTTT. This codes for CASSPQGRGQPQHF.

CDR3 protein: CASSLNSGNTIYF. In nucleotides, the CDR3 is TGCGCCAGCAGCTTGAACTCTGGAAACACCATATATTTT. The V gene is TRBV5-1, the J gene TRBJ1-3; unclear D gene. Germline V gives CDR1 SGHRS, CDR2 YFSETQ. Trimming took off 1 base at V and 0 bases at J, with 2 bases between the two ends. This CDR3 spans 13 amino acids.

A few counts support this clone. The genes are TRBV6-5 and TRBJ1-1, with 8 bases that match TRBD1. The CDR3 extends over 13 amino acids. Germline CDR1 reads MNHEY; CDR2 reads SVGAGI. J was trimmed by 4 bases and V by 6 bases; bases with no gene match: 4. The CDR3 loop reads CASRTDRVTEAFF. Written as DNA, the CDR3 is TGTGCCAGCAGGACGGACAGGGTCACTGAAGCTTTCTTT.

This chain uses TRBV7-9 with TRBJ1-6; 7 nucleotides agree with TRBD1. CDR3 size: 14 residues. After removal of 4 bases from V and 7 bases from J, the junction contained 4 bases not matched to a gene. In germline, CDR1 is SEHNR, CDR2 FQNEAQ (reference sequence). DNA for the CDR3: TGTGCCAGCAGCTCGACAGGGTCCAATTCACCCCTCCACTTT. It encodes CASSSTGSNSPLHF.

This rearrangement joins TRBV19 to TRBJ1-5; 7 bases are shared with TRBD1. V trimming: 5 bases; J trimming: 4 bases; junction bases outside the gene matches: 20. The CDR3 covers 19 residues. Per the germline V gene, CDR1 is LNHDA and CDR2 is SQIVND (reference sequence). The CDR3 nucleotides read TGTGCCAGTAGTCTGAAGAGACAGGGTTTACGTCTGAGTAATCAGCCCCAGCATTTT. Amino acids: CASSLKRQGLRLSNQPQHF. Full variable domain (remainder filled in from reference TRBV19 and TRBJ1-5): DGGITQSPKYLFRKEGQNVTLSCEQNLNHDAMYWYRQDPGQGLRLIYYSQIVNDFQKGDIAEGYSVSREKKESFPLTVTSAQKNPTAFYLCASSLKRQGLRLSNQPQHFGDGTRLSIL.

The genes are TRBV11-2 and TRBJ1-1; possibly TRBD1 for D (5 bases). Germline V gene sequence: CDR1 SGHAT, CDR2 FQNNGV. CDR3 length: 18 residues. V lost 5 bases and J lost 0, with 22 bases in between. CDR3 DNA: TGTGCCAGCAGCAAATGGACACAACAAGGCCTCATGAACACTGAAGCTTTCTTT. Translating gives CASSKWTQQGLMNTEAFF. The variable domain in full, with the rest retrieved from reference TRBV11-2 and TRBJ1-1, is EAGVAQSPRYKIIEKRQSVAFWCNPISGHATLYWYQQILGQGPKLLIQFQNNGVVDDSQLPKDRFSAERLKGVDSTLKIQPAKLEDSAVYLCASSKWTQQGLMNTEAFFGQGTRLTVV.

This chain uses TRBV5-5 with TRBJ2-3; 7 bases map to TRBD1. Germline CDR1 reads SGHKS; CDR2 reads YYEKEE (reference sequence). The CDR3 runs 15 residues. After removal of 3 bases from V and 5 bases from J, the junction contained 9 bases not matched to a gene. CDR3 in DNA: TGTGCCAGCAGCTCGGACAGGCGGACCATAGATACGCAGTATTTT. This gives the protein CASSSDRRTIDTQYF.

V usage is TRBV6-5 and J usage is TRBJ2-3; D is possibly TRBD2 (6 bases). The V gene's germline CDR1 is MNHEY and CDR2 SVGAGI. The CDR3 extends over 14 amino acids. V dropped 9 bases and J dropped 0 bases, with 13 bases sitting between them. The DNA of the CDR3 is TGTGCCAGTAAGCGGGCCTCTAGCACAGATACGCAGTATTTT. This gives the protein CASKRASSTDTQYF.

The chain is built from TRBV20-1 and TRBJ2-1, with 7 bases identical to TRBD1. The CDR3 is made up of 11 amino acids. CDR1 is DFQATT, CDR2 SNEGSKA, per germline (reference sequence). V shed 5 bases and J 14 bases; nucleotides not matched to a gene: 9. The CDR3 region has the DNA TGCAGTGCTTATGACAGGGTGGGCGAGTTCTTC. It yields the protein CSAYDRVGEFF.

In its sample, this clone was seen once. The J gene is TRBJ1-4, the V gene TRBV7-2; D gene unclear. V dropped 5 bases and J dropped 1 base, with 5 bases sitting between them. The CDR3 runs to 13 residues. CDR1 is SGHTA and CDR2 is FQGNSA in the germline V gene. The CDR3 DNA follows: TGTGCCAGCAGCCGTCAAACTAATGAAAAACTGTTTTTT. It is translated as CASSRQTNEKLFF.

The chain employs TRBV11-3 and TRBJ1-1, with TRBD1 as a possible D gene (6 bases). This CDR3 has 12 amino acids. Trimming removed 5 bases at V and 7 bases at J, with 11 bases between. Germline V lookup: CDR1 SGHNT, CDR2 YENEEA. The CDR3 coding sequence is TGTGCCAGCAGCCAAGGGGACAATGAAGCTTTCTTT. Its protein product is CASSQGDNEAFF. The full variable domain, in which reference TRBV11-3 and TRBJ1-1 provide the parts outside the CDR3, is EAGVVQSPRYKIIEKKQPVAFWCNPISGHNTLYWYLQNLGQGPELLIRYENEEAVDDSQLPKDRFSAERLKGVDSTLKIQPAELGDSAVYLCASSQGDNEAFFGQGTRLTVV.

In this sample, this clone turned up a few times. This chain links TRBV27 with TRBJ1-1, with D hard to call. Trimming cost V 6 bases and J 10 bases, with 21 bases left between them. The CDR3 sequence is 14 residues long. In germline, CDR1 is MNHEY, CDR2 SMNVEV (reference sequence). As DNA, the CDR3 is TGTGCCAGCAGGCAAACCCTCCTAACGGGGAGAGCTTTCTTT. It codes for CASRQTLLTGRAFF.

The rearrangement joins TRBV18 to TRBJ2-7; 7 bases match TRBD1. From germline, CDR1 is KGHSH and CDR2 LQKENI. The CDR3 contains 14 residues. J gave up 2 bases and V 2 bases, and 3 bases lay outside the gene matches. The CDR3 region is CASSPGTAPYEQYF. In nucleotides, the CDR3 is TGTGCCAGCTCACCAGGGACAGCCCCCTACGAGCAGTACTTC.

This chain joins TRBV2 and TRBJ1-3; TRBD1 aligns across 7 bases. Germline V CDR1 and CDR2: SNHLY, FYNNEI. This CDR3 has 18 residues. Trimming at V came to 7 bases and at J to 2 bases, leaving 17 bases not matched to a gene. CDR3 in DNA: TGTGCCAGCACCAAAGGCAGGGGGAGGTTCGGGACTGGAAACACCATATATTTT. Translation: CASTKGRGRFGTGNTIYF. The full variable domain, in which reference TRBV2 and TRBJ1-3 provide the parts outside the CDR3, is EPEVTQTPSHQVTQMGQEVILRCVPISNHLYFYWYRQILGQKVEFLVSFYNNEISEKSEIFDDQFSVERPDGSNFTLKIRSTKLEDSAMYFCASTKGRGRFGTGNTIYFGEGSWLTVV.

This chain joins TRBV19 and TRBJ2-3; D is perhaps TRBD2 (5 bases). There are 15 residues in the CDR3. Trimming shortened V by 8 bases and J by 3 bases, and 18 bases separated the two germline ends. Germline-derived CDR1 and CDR2 are LNHDA and SQIVND (reference sequence). The CDR3 protein is CASSNGLSGTDTQYF. CDR3 bases: TGTGCCAGTTCAAACGGATTGAGCGGAACAGATACGCAGTATTTT.

This chain joins TRBV19 and TRBJ1-5; weak D call: TRBD1 (5 bases). CDR1 and CDR2 (germline): LNHDA, SQIVND (reference sequence). Trimming cost V 3 bases and J 4 bases, with 22 bases left between them. The CDR3 has 18 residues. CDR3 residues: CASSMEVLAGMRNQPQHF. The CDR3 coding sequence is TGTGCCAGTAGTATGGAGGTCCTCGCAGGGATGAGGAATCAGCCCCAGCATTTT.

The CDR3 coding sequence is TGTGCCAGCAGTCTCACCGGGACAGGGGCTAATGAAAAACTGTTTTTT. Translating gives CASSLTGTGANEKLFF. The rearrangement joins TRBV28 to TRBJ1-4, with 10 bases lining up with TRBD1. V was clipped by 5 bases and J by 3 bases; unmatched bases: 6. The germline gives CDR1 MDHEN, CDR2 SYDVKM. The CDR3 is made up of 16 amino acids.

The gene calls are TRBV14 and TRBJ2-4; no clear D gene. Germline V lookup: CDR1 SGHDN, CDR2 FVKESK. Between the trimmed V and J ends, which lost 2 bases and 1 base, there was a span of 9 bases. This CDR3 is 15 amino acids long. CDR3 region: CASSQNNLAKNIQYF. Here the CDR3 DNA reads TGTGCCAGCAGCCAAAATAATCTTGCCAAAAACATTCAGTACTTC. The variable domain in full, completed from reference TRBV14 and TRBJ2-4, reads EAGVTQFPSHSVIEKGQTVTLRCDPISGHDNLYWYRRVMGKEIKFLLHFVKESKQDESGMPNNRFLAERTGGTYSTLKVQPAELEDSGVYFCASSQNNLAKNIQYFGAGTRLSVL.

J is TRBJ2-1 and V is TRBV6-5; D is undetermined. Germline assignment: CDR1 MNHEY and CDR2 SVGAGI. The CDR3 totals 15 residues. V dropped 6 bases and J dropped 4 bases, with 16 bases sitting between them. The CDR3 is CASRSASPGYNEQFF. The CDR3 nucleotides read TGTGCCAGCAGGTCCGCTTCCCCGGGTTACAATGAGCAGTTCTTC.

Of note for this clone: Relative to the germline gene, one junction end is altered; a read error may explain this. The chain combines TRBV6-1 with TRBJ2-7; 9 positions match TRBD2. The CDR3 has 18 residues. In germline, CDR1 is MNHNS, CDR2 SASEGT. The CDR3 coding sequence is TGTGCCAGCACTGAAGGGCGGGGGGGCGGAGCCCTCTCCTACGAGCAGTACTTC. Translated, it gives CASTEGRGGGALSYEQYF.

The gene calls are TRBV7-3 and TRBJ2-6; D call uncertain. V shed 0 bases and J shed 6 bases, with 3 bases lying between them. This CDR3 has 13 amino acids. Germline values: CDR1 SGHTA, CDR2 FQGTGA. CDR3 region: CASSLTVANVLTF. The CDR3 DNA is TGTGCCAGCAGCTTAACGGTGGCCAACGTCCTGACTTTC.

The rearrangement uses TRBV11-2 and TRBJ1-1; a possible D gene is TRBD1 (6 bases). This CDR3 is built from 15 residues. Germline CDR1 is SGHAT and CDR2 is FQNNGV. V was pared by 1 base and J by 4 bases, with 13 bases between. The CDR3 region has the DNA TGTGCCAGCAGCTTAGCTGGGGGCTCGGGCACTGAAGCTTTCTTT. It is translated as CASSLAGGSGTEAFF.